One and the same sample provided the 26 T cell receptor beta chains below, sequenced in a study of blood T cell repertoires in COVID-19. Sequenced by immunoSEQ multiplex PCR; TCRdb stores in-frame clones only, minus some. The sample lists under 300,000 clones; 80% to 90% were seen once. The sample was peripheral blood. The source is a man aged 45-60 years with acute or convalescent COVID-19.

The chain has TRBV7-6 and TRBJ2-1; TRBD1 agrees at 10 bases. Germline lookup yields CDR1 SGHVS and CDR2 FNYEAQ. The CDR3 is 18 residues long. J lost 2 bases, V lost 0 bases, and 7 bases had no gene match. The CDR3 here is CASSLADRQGATYNEQFF. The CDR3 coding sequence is TGTGCCAGCAGCTTAGCGGACCGACAGGGGGCCACCTACAATGAGCAGTTCTTC.

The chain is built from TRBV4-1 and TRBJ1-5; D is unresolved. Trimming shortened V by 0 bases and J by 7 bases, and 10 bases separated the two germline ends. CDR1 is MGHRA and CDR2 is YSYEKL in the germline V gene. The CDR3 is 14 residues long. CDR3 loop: CASSQDRAGQPQHF. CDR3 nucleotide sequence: TGCGCCAGCAGCCAAGATAGGGCGGGGCAGCCCCAGCATTTT.

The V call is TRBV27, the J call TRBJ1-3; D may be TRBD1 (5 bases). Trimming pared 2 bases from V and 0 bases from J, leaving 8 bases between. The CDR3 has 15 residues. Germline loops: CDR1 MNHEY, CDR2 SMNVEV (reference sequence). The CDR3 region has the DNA TGTGCCAGCAGTTTAAAGGGGTTCTCTGGAAACACCATATATTTT. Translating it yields CASSLKGFSGNTIYF.

The chain's CDR3 is CASSPGVPYEQYF. CDR3 sequence (DNA): TGTGCCAGCAGCCCCGGGGTCCCCTACGAGCAGTACTTC. The chain combines TRBV5-6 with TRBJ2-7, with D perhaps matching TRBD2 (5 bases). V was pared by 4 bases and J by 2 bases, with 10 bases between. The CDR3 sequence is 13 residues long. Germline-derived CDR1 and CDR2 are SGHDT and YYEEEE.

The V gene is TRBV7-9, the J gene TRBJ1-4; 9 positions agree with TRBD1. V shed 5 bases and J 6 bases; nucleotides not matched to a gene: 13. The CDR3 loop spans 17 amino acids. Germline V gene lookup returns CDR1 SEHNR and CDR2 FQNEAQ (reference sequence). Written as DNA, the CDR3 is TGTGCCAGCAGCACGTCCCGGGACAGGGATTCGGATGAAAAACTGTTTTTT. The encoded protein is CASSTSRDRDSDEKLFF.

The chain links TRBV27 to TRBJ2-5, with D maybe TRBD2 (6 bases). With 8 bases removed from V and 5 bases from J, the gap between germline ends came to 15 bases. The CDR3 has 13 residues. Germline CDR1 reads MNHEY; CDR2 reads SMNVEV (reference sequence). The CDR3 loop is CASRDGGRETQYF. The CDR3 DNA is TGTGCCAGCCGGGACGGGGGTCGGGAGACCCAGTACTTC.

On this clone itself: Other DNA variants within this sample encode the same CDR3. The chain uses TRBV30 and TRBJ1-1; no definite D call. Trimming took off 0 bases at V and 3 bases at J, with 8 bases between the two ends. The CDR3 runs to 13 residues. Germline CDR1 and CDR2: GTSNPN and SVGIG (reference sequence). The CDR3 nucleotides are TGTGCCTGGAGTGTACGCGAACACACTGAAGCTTTCTTT. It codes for CAWSVREHTEAFF.

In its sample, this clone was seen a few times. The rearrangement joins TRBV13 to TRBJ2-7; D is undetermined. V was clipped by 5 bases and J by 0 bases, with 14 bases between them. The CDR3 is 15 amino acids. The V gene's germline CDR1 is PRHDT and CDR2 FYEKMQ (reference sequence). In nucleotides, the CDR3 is TGTGCCAGCAGCGGATACAGCATTCTCTCCTACGAGCAGTACTTC. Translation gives CASSGYSILSYEQYF.

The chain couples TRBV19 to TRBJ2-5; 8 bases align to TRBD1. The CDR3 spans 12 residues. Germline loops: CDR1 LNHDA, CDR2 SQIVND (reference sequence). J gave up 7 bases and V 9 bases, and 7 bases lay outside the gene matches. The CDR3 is CASQDRVGTQYF. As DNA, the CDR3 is TGTGCCAGCCAGGACAGGGTGGGGACCCAGTACTTC.

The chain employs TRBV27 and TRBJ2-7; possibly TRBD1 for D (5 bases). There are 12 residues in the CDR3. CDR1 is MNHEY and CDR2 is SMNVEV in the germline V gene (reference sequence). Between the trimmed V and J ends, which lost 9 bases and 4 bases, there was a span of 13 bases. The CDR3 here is CASKQGVYEQYF. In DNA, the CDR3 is TGTGCCAGTAAACAAGGGGTTTACGAGCAGTACTTC.

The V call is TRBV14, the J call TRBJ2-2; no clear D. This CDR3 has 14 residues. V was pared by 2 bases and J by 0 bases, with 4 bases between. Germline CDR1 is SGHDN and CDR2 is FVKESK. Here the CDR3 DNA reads TGTGCCAGCAGCCAAACGGCGAACACCGGGGAGCTGTTTTTT. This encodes CASSQTANTGELFF.

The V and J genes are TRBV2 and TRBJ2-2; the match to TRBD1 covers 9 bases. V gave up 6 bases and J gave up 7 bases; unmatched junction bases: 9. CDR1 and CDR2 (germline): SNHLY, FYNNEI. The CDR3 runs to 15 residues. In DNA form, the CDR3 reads TGTGCCAGCAGGCCGGGACAGGGTCGTCACGGGGAGCTGTTTTTT. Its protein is CASRPGQGRHGELFF.

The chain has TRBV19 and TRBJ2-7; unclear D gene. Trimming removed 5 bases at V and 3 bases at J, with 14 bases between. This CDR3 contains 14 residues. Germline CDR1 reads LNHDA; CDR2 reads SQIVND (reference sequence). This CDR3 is CASSYNSRDYEQYF. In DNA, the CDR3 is TGTGCCAGTAGTTATAACAGTCGTGACTACGAGCAGTACTTC.

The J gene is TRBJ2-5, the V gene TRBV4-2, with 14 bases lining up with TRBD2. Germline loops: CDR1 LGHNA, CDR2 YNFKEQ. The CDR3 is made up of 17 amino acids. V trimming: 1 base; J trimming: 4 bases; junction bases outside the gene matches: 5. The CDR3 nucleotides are TGTGCCAGCAGCCAAGGAGGGACTAGCGGGGGAGGAGAGACCCAGTACTTC. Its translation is CASSQGGTSGGGETQYF.

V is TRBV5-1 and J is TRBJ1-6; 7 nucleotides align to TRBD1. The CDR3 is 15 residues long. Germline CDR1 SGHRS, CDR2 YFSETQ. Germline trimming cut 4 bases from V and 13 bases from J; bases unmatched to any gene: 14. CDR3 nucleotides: TGCGCCAGCAGCCTATCAGGGGGTATGGAGAGTCCCCTCCACTTT. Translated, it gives CASSLSGGMESPLHF. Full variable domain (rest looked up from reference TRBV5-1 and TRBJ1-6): KAGVTQTPRYLIKTRGQQVTLSCSPISGHRSVSWYQQTPGQGLQFLFEYFSETQRNKGNFPGRFSGRQFSNSRSEMNVSTLELGDSALYLCASSLSGGMESPLHFGNGTRLTVT.

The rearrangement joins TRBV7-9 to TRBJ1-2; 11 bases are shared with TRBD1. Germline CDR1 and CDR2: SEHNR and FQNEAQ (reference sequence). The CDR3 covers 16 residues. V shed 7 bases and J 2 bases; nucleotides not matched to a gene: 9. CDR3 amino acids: CASTRNRDRGNYGYTF. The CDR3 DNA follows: TGTGCCAGCACCCGAAACCGGGACAGGGGGAACTATGGCTACACCTTC.

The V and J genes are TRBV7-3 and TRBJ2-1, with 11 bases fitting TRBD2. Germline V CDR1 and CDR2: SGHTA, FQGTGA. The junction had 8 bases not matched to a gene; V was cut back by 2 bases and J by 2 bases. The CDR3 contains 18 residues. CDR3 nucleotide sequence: TGTGCCAGCAGCTTAGACCCCACTAGCGGGGGAACCTACAATGAGCAGTTCTTC. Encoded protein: CASSLDPTSGGTYNEQFF.

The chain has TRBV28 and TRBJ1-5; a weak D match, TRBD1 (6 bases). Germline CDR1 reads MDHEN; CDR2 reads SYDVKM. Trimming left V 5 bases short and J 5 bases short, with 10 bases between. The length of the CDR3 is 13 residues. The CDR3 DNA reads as TGTGCCAGCAGTGTCCAGGGGCATCAGCCCCAGCATTTT. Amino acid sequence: CASSVQGHQPQHF.

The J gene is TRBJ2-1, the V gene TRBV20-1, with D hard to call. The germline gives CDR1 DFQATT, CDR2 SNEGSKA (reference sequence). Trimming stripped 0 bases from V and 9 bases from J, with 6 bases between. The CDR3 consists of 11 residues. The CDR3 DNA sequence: TGCAGTGCTAGAGACAGTGGTGAGCAGTTCTTC. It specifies CSARDSGEQFF.

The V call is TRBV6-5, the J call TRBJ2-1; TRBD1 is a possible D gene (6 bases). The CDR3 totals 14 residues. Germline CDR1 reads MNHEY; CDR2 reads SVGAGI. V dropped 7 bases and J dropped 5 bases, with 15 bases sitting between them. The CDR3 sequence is CASKGTLKDNEQFF. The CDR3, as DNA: TGTGCCAGCAAGGGGACACTCAAGGACAATGAGCAGTTCTTC.

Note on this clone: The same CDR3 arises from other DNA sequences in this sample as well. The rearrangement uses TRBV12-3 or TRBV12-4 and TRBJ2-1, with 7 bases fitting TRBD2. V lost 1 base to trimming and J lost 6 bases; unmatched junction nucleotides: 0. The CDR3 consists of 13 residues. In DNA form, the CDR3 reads TGTGCCAGCAGTTTAGTAGCGGGCAATGAGCAGTTCTTC. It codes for CASSLVAGNEQFF.

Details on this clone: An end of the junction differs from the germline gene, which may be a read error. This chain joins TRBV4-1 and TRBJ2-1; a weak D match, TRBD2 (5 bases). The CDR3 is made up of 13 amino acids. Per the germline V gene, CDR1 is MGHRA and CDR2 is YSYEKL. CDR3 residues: CASSQASSGWPIF. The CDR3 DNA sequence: TGCGCCAGCAGCCAGGCTTCTTCGGGGTGGCCGATCTTC.

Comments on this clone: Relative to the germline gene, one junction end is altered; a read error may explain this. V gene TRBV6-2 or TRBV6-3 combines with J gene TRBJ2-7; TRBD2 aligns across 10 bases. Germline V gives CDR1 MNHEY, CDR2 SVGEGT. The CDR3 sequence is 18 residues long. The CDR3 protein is CASNYFTSGTSISYAQYF. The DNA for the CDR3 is TGTGCCAGCAATTATTTCACTAGCGGGACTTCGATCTCCTACGCGCAGTACTTC.

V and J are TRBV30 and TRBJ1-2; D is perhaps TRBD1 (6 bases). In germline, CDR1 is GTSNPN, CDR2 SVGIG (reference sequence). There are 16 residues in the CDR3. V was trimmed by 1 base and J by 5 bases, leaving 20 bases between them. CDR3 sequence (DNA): TGTGCCTGGAGTGGGGGGCCACGCAGGGTGCGGTATGGCTACACCTTC. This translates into CAWSGGPRRVRYGYTF.

This CDR3 is CASSQDKGNRAYEQYF. The CDR3 nucleotides are TGTGCCAGCAGCCAAGACAAGGGGAACAGGGCTTACGAGCAGTACTTC. The rearrangement joins TRBV14 to TRBJ2-7; D is possibly TRBD1 (6 bases). The CDR3 runs to 16 residues. Trimming shortened V by 0 bases and J by 4 bases, and 16 bases separated the two germline ends. Germline V gene lookup returns CDR1 SGHDN and CDR2 FVKESK.

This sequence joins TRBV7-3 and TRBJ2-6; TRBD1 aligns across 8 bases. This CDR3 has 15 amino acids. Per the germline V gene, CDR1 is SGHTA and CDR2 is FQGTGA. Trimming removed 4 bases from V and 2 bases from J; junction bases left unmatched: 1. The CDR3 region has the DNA TGTGCCAGCAGCTCGGACAGGGCTGGGGCCAACGTCCTGACTTTC. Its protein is CASSSDRAGANVLTF.